A selection of T cell receptor beta chains follows, all from one sample in a study of graft-versus-host responses after intestinal transplantation. What these receptors recognize is not known. Sequencing used immunoSEQ multiplex PCR; TCRdb keeps in-frame clones, though not all of them. The data contain some 120,000 clones, around nine tenths of them singletons. The sequencing here drew on unstimulated CD4+ T cells sorted from spleen or lymph node cells, taken before transplant. The receptor set was obtained from a human donor who was the organ donor for an intestinal transplant. The CDR3 runs from the conserved cysteine through the conserved F or W. A D gene is named only where the DNA matches it firmly. Clone sizes are given selectively: once, few, many, or a class where the clone is expanded.

>TRBJ2-4|NA|NA|TRBV6-1
CASSEQGAKNIQYF
>TRBJ1-1|NA|NA|TRBV6-5
CASSYLLTAEAFF
>TRBJ1-3|NA|NA|TRBV7-9
CASSFRGNTIYF
>TRBJ2-6|NA|NA|TRBV29-1
CSVGGTSGANVLTF
>TRBJ1-1|NA|NA|TRBV27
CASRIGGLNTEAFF
>TRBJ2-3|NA|NA|TRBV14
CASSQDFNSLSTDTQYF
>TRBJ2-3|few|NA|TRBV7-9
CASSLSTDTQYF
>TRBJ1-2|NA|NA|TRBV6-1
CASSEAIGTAAGHTF
>TRBJ1-1|NA|NA|TRBV5-1
CASSPLEQVRTEAFF
>TRBJ1-1|NA|NA|TRBV6-5
CASSLWRGRLNTEAFF
>TRBJ2-7|once|TRBD2|TRBV7-2
CASSPVAGAYEQYF
>TRBJ1-1|NA|TRBD1|TRBV2
CASREQGGTEAFF
>TRBJ2-3|NA|NA|TRBV19
CASSSSPSSTDTQYF
>TRBJ1-2|NA|NA|TRBV9
CASSVGQAYGYTF
>TRBJ2-1|NA|NA|TRBV14
CASSPGRFEQFF
>TRBJ1-1|NA|TRBD1|TRBV7-9
CALRDRGQEDTEAFF
>TRBJ2-5|NA|NA|TRBV5-4
CASSLGPREETQYF
>TRBJ2-1|NA|TRBD1|TRBV6-1
CASSKDRDGEQFF
>TRBJ2-2|NA|TRBD1|TRBV5-1
CASSVPGTANTGELFF
>TRBJ2-7|NA|TRBD2|TRBV5-6
CASSRGLAGSYEQYF
>TRBJ2-1|NA|NA|TRBV6-6
CASSYSRDNEQFF
>TRBJ2-7|NA|NA|TRBV6-5
CASSSLALSYEQYF
>TRBJ1-1|NA|TRBD1|TRBV19
CASSYRQGGTEAFF
>TRBJ2-2|NA|NA|TRBV9
CASSVVGNTGELFF
>TRBJ1-4|NA|NA|TRBV28
CASSLLGNNEKLFF
>TRBJ2-1|NA|TRBD1|TRBV11-3
CASSLGQGMSNEQFF
>TRBJ2-7|NA|NA|TRBV21-1
CASSTRTSGYEQYF
>TRBJ1-1|few|NA|TRBV29-1
CSVEGRMNTEAFF
>TRBJ2-1|NA|TRBD1|TRBV7-7
CASSLRGLPPEQFF
>TRBJ2-1|NA|NA|TRBV6-5
CASSSTSIIVNEQFF
>TRBJ2-3|NA|TRBD2|TRBV4-2
CASSPPNSGGTDTQYF
>TRBJ2-7|NA|TRBD2|TRBV5-1
CASSFGGLAGGYEQYF
>TRBJ2-3|NA|TRBD2|TRBV6-6
CASSYRTSLTDTQYF
>TRBJ2-1|NA|NA|TRBV6-1
CASSDQAPTVPNEQFF
>TRBJ2-1|NA|TRBD1|TRBV10-3
CAISDRAYNEQFF
>TRBJ2-3|once|NA|TRBV20-1
CSANRDTQYF
>TRBJ2-2|few|NA|TRBV4-1
CASRPQLTGELFF
>TRBJ2-7|NA|NA|TRBV7-9
CASSVTGTARDEQYF
>TRBJ1-1|NA|TRBD1|TRBV7-6
CASSSRQGGTEAFF
>TRBJ2-3|few|NA|TRBV5-8
CASRDDRYTQYF
>TRBJ2-3|few|NA|TRBV9
CASSADGRVTDTQYF
>TRBJ1-1|NA|NA|TRBV7-2
CASSLDGLVGGTEAFF
>TRBJ2-1|NA|TRBD2|TRBV19
CASSRREGAYNEQFF
>TRBJ2-1|NA|NA|TRBV4-2
CASSFGVSSYNEQFF
>TRBJ2-5|NA|NA|TRBV7-9
CASSLASQETQYF
>TRBJ1-2|NA|TRBD1|TRBV2
CASSVGQVAGYTF
>TRBJ2-3|NA|NA|TRBV19
CASSMGEAATDTQYF
>TRBJ2-7|NA|NA|TRBV18
CASSPQGSYEQYF
>TRBJ2-7|NA|TRBD1|TRBV7-9
CASSLKSYTGATHLDEQYF
>TRBJ2-5|NA|NA|TRBV5-1
CASSQGTYQETQYF
>TRBJ2-1|once|TRBD2|TRBV5-1
CASSLGDYTRIYNEQFF
>TRBJ2-7|NA|TRBD1|TRBV25-1
CASSGRTGGYEQYF
>TRBJ2-5|NA|NA|TRBV15
CATSSGVPETQYF
>TRBJ1-2|NA|TRBD1|TRBV6-1
CASSGAGGLVGYTF